These 14 T cell receptor beta chains came from one sample sequenced in a study of control samples from healthy donors and cancer patients. Sequencing used immunoSEQ multiplex PCR; TCRdb keeps in-frame clones, though not all of them. The sample holds some 130,000 clones, 90% seen once. What was sequenced was blood. All receptors derive from a man aged 35-49 years in good health.

The chain is built from TRBV4-2 and TRBJ2-5; a weak D match, TRBD1 (6 bases). The CDR3 length is 16 residues. Trimming shortened V by 1 base and J by 0 bases, and 12 bases separated the two germline ends. Germline V gives CDR1 LGHNA, CDR2 YNFKEQ. CDR3 sequence (DNA): TGTGCCAGCAGCCAAGGGACAGCGGAGAACCAAGAGACCCAGTACTTC. This gives the protein CASSQGTAENQETQYF.

CDR3 amino acids: CSGGHQETQYF. For the CDR3, the DNA is TGCAGTGGGGGGCACCAAGAGACCCAGTACTTC. The chain recombines TRBV20-1 with TRBJ2-5, with a tentative D call TRBD1 (6 bases). CDR3 length: 11 amino acids. V dropped 7 bases and J dropped 0 bases, with 6 bases sitting between them. The germline V gene encodes CDR1 DFQATT and CDR2 SNEGSKA (reference sequence).

CDR3 bases: TGTGCCACCCCGGGACAGGGTTCGAATTCACCCCTCCACTTT. This encodes CATPGQGSNSPLHF. V gene TRBV28 combines with J gene TRBJ1-6, with 9 bases identical to TRBD1. The CDR3 spans 14 residues. Germline loops: CDR1 MDHEN, CDR2 SYDVKM. The V and J ends lost 10 bases and 7 bases, in that order; junction bases with no gene match: 8.

The V call is TRBV9, the J call TRBJ2-1; TRBD2 agrees at 9 bases. The CDR3 loop spans 15 amino acids. Germline values: CDR1 SGDLS, CDR2 YYNGEE. V shed 3 bases, J shed 2 bases, and the junction held 3 bases outside the gene matches. The CDR3 is CASSARGGTYNEQFF. DNA for the CDR3: TGTGCCAGCAGCGCGCGGGGGGGAACCTACAATGAGCAGTTCTTC.

This chain connects TRBV12-5 to TRBJ2-7, with 8 bases matching TRBD1. The CDR3 runs to 15 residues. Losses at the gene ends were 2 bases for V and 2 bases for J; bases not matched to a gene: 5. Germline loops: CDR1 LGHNT, CDR2 FRNRAP. CDR3 in DNA: TGTGCTAGTGGTTTGCCGACAGGGGTGGCCTACGAGCAGTACTTC. The encoded protein is CASGLPTGVAYEQYF.

A single count supports this clone. V usage is TRBV28 and J usage is TRBJ1-2, with D perhaps matching TRBD1 (5 bases). CDR1 and CDR2 (germline): MDHEN, SYDVKM. The CDR3 length is 16 residues. V gave up 2 bases and J gave up 5 bases, with 18 bases separating them. The CDR3 loop reads CASSLPSSGGGYGYTF. CDR3 sequence (DNA): TGTGCCAGCAGTTTACCCTCCTCAGGTGGGGGTTATGGCTACACCTTC.

The V and J genes are TRBV5-1 and TRBJ1-1; possible D gene TRBD1, 5 bases. The V end lost 6 bases, the J end lost 3 bases, and 12 bases lay between the germline ends. Germline CDR1 is SGHRS and CDR2 is YFSETQ. The length of the CDR3 is 13 residues. CDR3 bases: TGCGCCAGCACGGTAGGGGAGGACACTGAAGCTTTCTTT. Amino acids: CASTVGEDTEAFF.

The CDR3, as DNA: TGTGCCAGCAGCCCCCGACAGGGTAATAATTCACCCCTCCACTTT. It encodes CASSPRQGNNSPLHF. This sequence joins TRBV9 and TRBJ1-6, with 7 bases that match TRBD1. J gave up 5 bases and V 4 bases, and 6 bases lay outside the gene matches. CDR1 and CDR2 (germline): SGDLS, YYNGEE. This CDR3 has 15 residues.

This chain joins TRBV7-3 and TRBJ2-3; unclear D gene. The germline gives CDR1 SGHTA, CDR2 FQGTGA. The V gene lost 5 bases and the J gene lost 5 bases, with 11 bases spanning the gap. The CDR3 contains 13 residues. For the CDR3, the DNA is TGTGCCAGCAGCATCGGAAAGATAGATACGCAGTATTTT. This codes for CASSIGKIDTQYF.

The J gene is TRBJ1-5, the V gene TRBV27, with 7 positions matching TRBD1. CDR3 size: 13 residues. Germline CDR1 and CDR2: MNHEY and SMNVEV (reference sequence). Trimming cost V 6 bases and J 7 bases; bases outside gene matches: 6. The CDR3 DNA reads TGTGCCAGCAGCGACAGGGTGTGGCAGCCCCAGCATTTT. It codes for CASSDRVWQPQHF.

The chain has TRBV14 and TRBJ1-1; no clear D gene. This CDR3 contains 14 residues. Trimming cost V 2 bases and J 1 base, with 8 bases left between them. CDR1 and CDR2 from the germline V gene are SGHDN and FVKESK. CDR3 region: CASSQLLGNTEAFF. The CDR3 nucleotides are TGTGCCAGCAGCCAACTGCTAGGGAACACTGAAGCTTTCTTT.

The gene calls are TRBV24-1 and TRBJ2-7; maybe TRBD1 (5 bases). This CDR3 contains 12 residues. V shed 9 bases and J shed 6 bases, with 14 bases lying between them. The germline V gene encodes CDR1 KGHDR and CDR2 SFDVKD. In DNA, the CDR3 is TGTGCCACCTCGGACATCTCGGGCGAGCAGTACTTC. It encodes CATSDISGEQYF.

The gene calls are TRBV6-1 and TRBJ2-2, with 9 positions matching TRBD2. The CDR3 is 18 amino acids. J was trimmed by 0 bases and V by 4 bases; bases with no gene match: 9. Germline values: CDR1 MNHNS, CDR2 SASEGT. The CDR3 bases are TGTGCCAGCAGTGCCGTAGTAGCGGGGGCTCCGAACACCGGGGAGCTGTTTTTT. The encoded protein is CASSAVVAGAPNTGELFF.

This clone has just one count. The chain uses TRBV5-1 and TRBJ2-2, with 10 bases matching TRBD2. This CDR3 contains 16 residues. The ends lost 3 bases at V and 5 bases at J; junction bases unmatched: 7. The V gene's germline CDR1 is SGHRS and CDR2 YFSETQ. The CDR3, as DNA: TGCGCCAGCAGCTCTACTAGCGGGGTTGGGACCGGGGAGCTGTTTTTT. Translating it yields CASSSTSGVGTGELFF.